The sequence of this TCR beta chain was determined in a study of kidney transplant recipient with SARS-CoV-2 infection. As to this clonotype: A junction boundary mismatches the germline segment, possibly from a read error.

MiXCR, run by TCRdb on the reads, gives a single entry per CDR3 protein. The sample records about 240,000 distinct CDR3 sequences, around 30% being singletons. Germline V CDR1 and CDR2: LGHDT, YNNKEL (reference sequence). This CDR3 has 18 amino acids. The sample was a blood sample, taken at baseline and on day 111 from a kidney transplant recipient. The rearrangement links TRBV3-1 to TRBJ2-2; D is unresolved. The TCR sequence derives from a male patient younger than 45 who had COVID-19 and was a kidney transplant recipient. Some T cells may originate from the graft donor. CDR3 protein: CAGSKTRPISGLTGELFF. Written as DNA, the CDR3 is TGTGCCGGCAGCAAAACCCGTCCCATTTCAGGCTTGACCGGGGAGCTGTTTTTT.